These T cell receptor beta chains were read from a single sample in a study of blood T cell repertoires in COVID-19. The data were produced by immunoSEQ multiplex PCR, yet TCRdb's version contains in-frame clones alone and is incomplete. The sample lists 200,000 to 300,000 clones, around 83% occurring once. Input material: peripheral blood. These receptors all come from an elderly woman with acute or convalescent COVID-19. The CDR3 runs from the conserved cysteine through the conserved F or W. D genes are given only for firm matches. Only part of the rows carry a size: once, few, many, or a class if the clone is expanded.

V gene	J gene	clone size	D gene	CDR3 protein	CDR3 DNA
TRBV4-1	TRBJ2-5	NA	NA	CASSQGLRETQYF	TGCGCCAGCAGCCAGGGGCTCCGAGAGACCCAGTACTTC
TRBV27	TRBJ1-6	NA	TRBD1	CASSLTGQGRNSPLHF	TGTGCCAGCAGTCTAACGGGACAGGGAAGGAATTCACCCCTCCACTTT
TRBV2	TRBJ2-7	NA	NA	CASKSDGDGRTEQYF	TGTGCCAGCAAGTCCGACGGGGATGGGCGTACCGAGCAGTACTTC
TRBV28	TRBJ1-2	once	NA	CASKQGFNYGYTF	TGTGCCAGCAAACAGGGTTTTAACTATGGCTACACCTTC
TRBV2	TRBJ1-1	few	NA	CASSAIEFGTEAFF	TGTGCCAGCAGTGCAATCGAATTCGGCACTGAAGCTTTCTTT
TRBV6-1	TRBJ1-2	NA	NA	CASSESAGLKGYTF	TGTGCCAGCAGTGAGAGTGCAGGGTTGAAAGGCTACACCTTC
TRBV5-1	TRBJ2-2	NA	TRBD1	CASSGQGAGTGELFF	TGCGCCAGCAGCGGCCAGGGGGCCGGCACCGGGGAGCTGTTTTTT
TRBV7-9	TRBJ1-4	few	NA	CASSFGGLDEKLFF	TGTGCCAGCAGCTTTGGGGGCTTGGATGAAAAACTGTTTTTT
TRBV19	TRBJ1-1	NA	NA	CASSIGGRGRPRNTEAFF	TGTGCCAGTAGTATCGGGGGGCGGGGGCGGCCAAGGAACACTGAAGCTTTCTTT
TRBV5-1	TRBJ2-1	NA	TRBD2	CASSHGLAGGHNEQFF	TGCGCCAGCAGCCACGGACTAGCGGGGGGGCATAATGAGCAGTTCTTC
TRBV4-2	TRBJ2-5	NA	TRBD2	CASSPDSWTSGGWETQYF	TGTGCCAGCAGCCCAGACTCTTGGACTAGCGGGGGGTGGGAGACCCAGTACTTC
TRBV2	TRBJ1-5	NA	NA	CASSEVGRQRNNQPQHF	TGTGCCAGCAGTGAAGTTGGTAGACAGAGAAACAATCAGCCCCAGCATTTT
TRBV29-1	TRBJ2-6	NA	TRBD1	CSVALSGTEGSGANVLTF	TGCAGCGTTGCTCTATCCGGGACAGAGGGCTCGGGGGCCAACGTCCTGACTTTC
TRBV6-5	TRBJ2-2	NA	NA	CASSQQGAGELFF	TGTGCCAGCAGTCAACAGGGAGCCGGGGAGCTGTTTTTT
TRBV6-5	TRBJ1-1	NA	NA	CASSYYRQEEAFF	TGTGCCAGCAGTTACTATAGACAGGAGGAAGCTTTCTTT
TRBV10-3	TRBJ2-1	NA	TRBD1	CAINSIGTDYNEQFF	TGTGCCATCAACTCCATAGGGACAGATTACAATGAGCAGTTCTTC
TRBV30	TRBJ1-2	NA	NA	CAWTSSGLSNYGYTF	TGTGCCTGGACGAGCTCAGGGTTGTCCAACTATGGCTACACCTTC
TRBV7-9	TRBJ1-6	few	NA	CASRAGNSYSPLHF	TGTGCCAGCAGGGCAGGGAATTCTTATTCACCCCTCCACTTT
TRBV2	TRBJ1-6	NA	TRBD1	CASSERRAGGGDSPLHF	TGTGCCAGCAGTGAACGGAGGGCAGGGGGAGGTGATTCACCCCTCCACTTT
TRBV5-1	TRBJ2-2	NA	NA	CASSLASGTIGTGELFF	TGCGCCAGCAGCTTGGCCTCAGGGACAATCGGCACCGGGGAGCTGTTTTTT
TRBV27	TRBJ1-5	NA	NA	CASSFSGGNQPQHF	TGTGCCAGCAGTTTCTCCGGAGGGAATCAGCCCCAGCATTTT
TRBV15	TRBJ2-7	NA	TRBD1	CATSSYRQGLAYEQYF	TGTGCCACCAGCAGTTACCGACAGGGGCTCGCCTACGAGCAGTACTTC
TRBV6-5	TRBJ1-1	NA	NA	CASSVGQNTEAFF	TGTGCCAGCAGCGTCGGACAGAACACTGAAGCTTTCTTT
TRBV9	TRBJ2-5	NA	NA	CASSVDPEETQYF	TGTGCCAGCAGCGTAGACCCAGAAGAGACCCAGTACTTC
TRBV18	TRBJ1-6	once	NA	CASSSLGGENSPLHF	TGTGCCAGCTCAAGTCTCGGCGGGGAGAATTCACCCCTCCACTTT
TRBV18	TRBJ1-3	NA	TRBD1	CASSPPTGGVGNTIYF	TGTGCCAGCTCACCACCCACAGGGGGGGTCGGAAACACCATATATTTT
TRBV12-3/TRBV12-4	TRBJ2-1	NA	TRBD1	CASSPQGAYEQFF	TGTGCCAGCAGTCCACAGGGGGCTTATGAGCAGTTCTTC
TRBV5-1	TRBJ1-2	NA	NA	CASSLYQGSTYGYTF	TGCGCCAGCAGCTTGTATCAGGGATCTACCTATGGCTACACCTTC
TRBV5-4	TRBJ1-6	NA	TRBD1	CASSKDRGRTHSPLHF	TGTGCCAGCAGCAAGGACAGGGGGCGCACCCATTCACCCCTCCACTTT
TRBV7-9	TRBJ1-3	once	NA	CASRNLPVQGTGNTIYF	TGTGCCTCTAGAAACTTACCCGTTCAGGGGACTGGAAACACCATATATTTT
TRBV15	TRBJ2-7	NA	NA	CATSRGGGDPYEQYF	TGTGCCACCAGCAGAGGAGGGGGGGACCCCTACGAGCAGTACTTC